This section outlines one T cell receptor (beta chain) sequence together with its context. The record originates from a study of spatial heterogeneity in lung cancer. Study details: Sequencing covered available follow-up PBMC samples collected a median of about two years after resection. Mean representation of each unique TCR and UMI combination in the raw reads exceeded 8.5 occurrences.

The J segment lost 0 bases and the V segment lost 0 bases, leaving 2 bases of the junction unmatched. Germline CDR1 DFQATT, CDR2 SNEGSKA (reference sequence). This CDR3 region has 15 residues. A single record per CDR3 protein comes from TCRdb applying MiXCR to the 5' RACE reads. Of over 70,000 distinct CDR3 sequences listed, nearly 9% are singletons. The time point denotes: blood at routine non-recurrence follow-up after resection. In each case, whole RNA from tumor, nontumor lung or frozen PBMC was sequenced unsorted. The receptor was isolated from a female donor with early-stage non-small cell lung cancer. Material: PBMCs, obtained at follow-up. V is TRBV20-1 and J is TRBJ2-7, with TRBD2 identical over 10 bases. The CDR3 spells CSARDPSGSSYEQYF. CDR3 DNA sequence: TGCAGTGCTAGAGACCCTAGCGGGAGCTCCTACGAGCAGTACTTC.